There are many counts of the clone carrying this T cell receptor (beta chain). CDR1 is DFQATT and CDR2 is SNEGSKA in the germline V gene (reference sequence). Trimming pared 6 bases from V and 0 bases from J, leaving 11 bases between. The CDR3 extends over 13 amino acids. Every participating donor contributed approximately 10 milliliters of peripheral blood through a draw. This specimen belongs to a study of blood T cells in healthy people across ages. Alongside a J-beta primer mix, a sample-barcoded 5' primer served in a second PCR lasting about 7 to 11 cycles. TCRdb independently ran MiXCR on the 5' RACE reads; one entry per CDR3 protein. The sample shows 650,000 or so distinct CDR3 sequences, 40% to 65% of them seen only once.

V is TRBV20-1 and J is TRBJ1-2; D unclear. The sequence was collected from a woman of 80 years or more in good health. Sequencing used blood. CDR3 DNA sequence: TGCAGTGCCCAGCCGACGGCTAACTATGGCTACACCTTC. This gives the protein CSAQPTANYGYTF.